The rows below give T cell receptor beta chains drawn from one sample of a study of blood T cell repertoires in COVID-19. The method was immunoSEQ multiplex PCR; TCRdb's version includes in-frame clones alone and lacks a portion of them. The sample yields around 170,000 clones, roughly 70% seen once. Sequencing was carried out using peripheral blood. The receptors were gathered from an elderly woman with acute or convalescent COVID-19. Each CDR3 is given with its conserved first and last residue. A D gene is named only where the DNA matches it firmly. Part of the rows lack a size; the others show once, few, many or a class for expanded clones.

TRBJ1-6	-	TRBV6-1	-	CASSGTATGAYNSPLHF	TGTGCCAGCAGTGGTACTGCCACCGGAGCCTATAATTCACCCCTCCACTTT
TRBJ1-5	-	TRBV7-8	-	CASSLNPGRDIGNQPQHF	TGTGCCAGCAGCTTAAACCCAGGGAGGGACATAGGCAATCAGCCCCAGCATTTT
TRBJ2-3	TRBD2	TRBV5-1	-	CASSPREGLPDTQYF	TGCGCCAGCAGCCCGCGGGAGGGCCTCCCAGATACGCAGTATTTT
TRBJ2-5	TRBD2	TRBV3-1/TRBV3-2	-	CASSRGGLAGEWEETQYF	TGTGCCAGCAGCCGCGGGGGACTAGCGGGAGAGTGGGAAGAGACCCAGTACTTC
TRBJ2-2	-	TRBV19	-	CASSMSGVAGELFF	TGTGCCAGTAGTATGTCAGGGGTTGCCGGGGAGCTGTTTTTT
TRBJ1-6	TRBD1	TRBV2	few	CASSGGQGYNSPLHF	TGTGCCAGCAGTGGGGGACAGGGCTATAATTCACCCCTCCACTTT
TRBJ1-3	TRBD1	TRBV5-1	few	CASSLGTGEFADTIYF	TGCGCCAGCAGCCTAGGGACAGGGGAGTTCGCAGACACCATATATTTT
TRBJ2-7	TRBD2	TRBV15	-	CATSRGQREGNEQYF	TGTGCCACCAGCAGAGGCCAGCGGGAGGGGAACGAGCAGTACTTC
TRBJ1-2	-	TRBV28	-	CASSRGEGYGYTF	TGTGCCAGCAGTCGGGGGGAGGGCTATGGCTACACCTTC
TRBJ1-1	-	TRBV7-2	-	CASSLDRQQEAFF	TGTGCCAGCAGCCTCGACAGGCAACAAGAAGCTTTCTTT
TRBJ2-4	-	TRBV14	-	CASSSQGAKNIQYF	TGTGCCAGCAGCTCCCAGGGAGCCAAAAACATTCAGTACTTC
TRBJ2-7	-	TRBV7-9	-	CASSLKLNIAGHYEQYF	TGTGCCAGCAGTTTGAAGCTAAATATCGCTGGGCACTACGAGCAGTACTTC
TRBJ2-5	TRBD1	TRBV7-8	-	CASSTGTGGNQETQYF	TGTGCCAGCAGCACCGGGACAGGGGGGAACCAAGAGACCCAGTACTTC
TRBJ1-5	TRBD1	TRBV18	-	CASSPSQGAINQPQHF	TGTGCCAGCTCACCATCCCAGGGGGCGATCAATCAGCCCCAGCATTTT
TRBJ2-3	-	TRBV5-1	-	CASSPLGSGSTDTQYF	TGCGCCAGCAGCCCACTGGGGAGCGGGAGCACAGATACGCAGTATTTT
TRBJ2-7	-	TRBV25-1	few	CASSKSGTRSYEQYF	TGTGCCAGCAGTAAATCGGGGACACGGTCCTACGAGCAGTACTTC
TRBJ2-7	TRBD1	TRBV7-8	-	CASRADRGYEQYF	TGTGCCAGCAGGGCGGACAGGGGGTACGAGCAGTACTTC
TRBJ1-4	TRBD1	TRBV3-1/TRBV3-2	-	CASSQKTGVNEKLFF	TGTGCCAGCAGCCAAAAGACAGGGGTTAATGAAAAACTGTTTTTT
TRBJ2-7	TRBD1	TRBV5-8	-	CASSLRLTGAHEQYF	TGTGCCAGCAGCTTGCGCCTGACAGGGGCCCACGAGCAGTACTTC
TRBJ1-1	-	TRBV5-1	once	CASSLAIFPPEAFF	TGCGCCAGCAGCTTGGCCATTTTTCCCCCTGAAGCTTTCTTT
TRBJ1-1	-	TRBV11-3	-	CASSLRGESTEAFF	TGTGCCAGCAGCTTACGGGGGGAAAGCACTGAAGCTTTCTTT
TRBJ2-3	TRBD2	TRBV11-3	-	CASSLGVGGAASDTQYF	TGTGCCAGCAGCTTAGGTGTGGGAGGGGCCGCTTCAGATACGCAGTATTTT
TRBJ1-2	-	TRBV12-3/TRBV12-4	-	CASSQNYGYTF	TGTGCCAGCAGTCAAAACTATGGCTACACCTTC
TRBJ1-5	TRBD1	TRBV18	-	CASQLTSDRENQPQHF	TGTGCCAGCCAATTAACTTCGGACAGGGAGAATCAGCCCCAGCATTTT
TRBJ2-7	TRBD1	TRBV5-1	-	CASSGDRLSSSYEQYF	TGCGCCAGCAGCGGGGACAGGTTATCAAGCTCCTACGAGCAGTACTTC
TRBJ1-5	-	TRBV24-1	once	CATSDSQGKQPQHF	TGTGCCACCAGTGATTCCCAGGGGAAGCAGCCCCAGCATTTT
TRBJ1-1	TRBD1	TRBV5-1	-	CASSPRTGVTEAFF	TGCGCCAGCAGCCCTCGGACAGGGGTGACTGAAGCTTTCTTT
TRBJ1-1	TRBD1	TRBV23-1	-	CASSQGAGLQGKMNTEAFF	TGCGCCAGCAGTCAAGGCGCCGGCCTACAGGGGAAGATGAACACTGAAGCTTTCTTT
TRBJ2-3	TRBD2	TRBV24-1	-	CATSLLADVTDTQYF	TGTGCCACCAGTTTACTAGCGGACGTCACAGATACGCAGTATTTT
TRBJ2-1	TRBD2	TRBV7-3	-	CASSPTSGGQQFF	TGTGCCAGCAGCCCCACTAGCGGGGGGCAGCAGTTCTTC
TRBJ1-1	-	TRBV6-1	-	CASSERGAREAFF	TGTGCCAGCAGTGAACGGGGGGCACGAGAAGCTTTCTTT
TRBJ1-3	TRBD1	TRBV2	-	CASSMGQHSGNTIYF	TGTGCCAGCAGTATGGGACAGCACTCTGGAAACACCATATATTTT
TRBJ1-5	TRBD1	TRBV10-3	-	CATQNTGDAVQPQHF	TGTGCCACGCAAAACACAGGGGACGCCGTTCAGCCCCAGCATTTT
TRBJ1-5	TRBD1	TRBV7-2	-	CASSPTGSNQPQHF	TGTGCCAGCAGCCCGACAGGGTCTAATCAGCCCCAGCATTTT
TRBJ2-1	TRBD2	TRBV11-2	-	CASGGVGLNEQFF	TGTGCCAGCGGAGGAGTGGGACTAAATGAGCAGTTCTTC
TRBJ1-4	TRBD1	TRBV5-1	-	CASSRTGDEKLFF	TGCGCCAGCAGCAGGACAGGGGATGAAAAACTGTTTTTT
TRBJ2-5	-	TRBV10-3	-	CAISESRMPLETQYF	TGTGCCATCAGTGAGTCGAGAATGCCCCTCGAGACCCAGTACTTC
TRBJ2-7	TRBD2	TRBV2	once	CASRVSGSYEQYF	TGTGCCAGCAGAGTGAGCGGGAGTTACGAGCAGTACTTC
TRBJ1-2	TRBD1	TRBV6-6	-	CATVGQGYDGYTF	TGTGCCACAGTCGGACAGGGCTACGATGGCTACACCTTC
TRBJ2-7	TRBD2	TRBV27	-	CASSLGLAGLYEQYF	TGTGCCAGCAGTCTGGGACTAGCGGGACTCTACGAGCAGTACTTC
TRBJ1-1	-	TRBV9	-	CASSQTRGGRENTEAFF	TGTGCCAGCAGCCAGACCCGGGGGGGGCGAGAGAACACTGAAGCTTTCTTT
TRBJ1-5	-	TRBV7-2	-	CASNLNNQPQHF	TGTGCCAGCAACCTAAATAATCAGCCCCAGCATTTT
TRBJ2-7	-	TRBV5-1	-	CASSLEDSYEQYF	TGCGCCAGCAGCTTGGAGGACAGCTACGAGCAGTACTTC
TRBJ2-5	TRBD1	TRBV7-9	-	CASSSGQGGKTQYF	TGTGCCAGCAGCTCCGGACAGGGAGGAAAGACCCAGTACTTC
TRBJ2-5	-	TRBV12-3/TRBV12-4	-	CASSIGETQYF	TGTGCCAGCAGTATCGGAGAGACCCAGTACTTC